A selection of T cell receptor beta chains follows, all from one sample in a study of vaccination and CD4 T cells after COVID-19. These receptors' antigens are unknown. MiXCR, applied by TCRdb to the PCR reads, yields one record per CDR3 protein. Among 20,000 to 25,000 distinct CDR3 sequences listed, roughly two fifths were seen once. The sample consisted of CD4+ T cells from blood, cultured in vitro. These receptors were obtained from a human donor who had recovered from COVID-19. Each CDR3 is given with its conserved first and last residue. Fields, in order: clone size, D gene, V gene, J gene, CDR3 protein, CDR3 DNA. D genes are given only for firm matches. Size values are once, few and many counts, or a class for expanded clones, and some rows have none.

clone_size: few
d_call: -
v_call: TRBV6-5
j_call: TRBJ1-6
cdr3_aa: CASSYSGTSYSPLHF
cdr3_nt: TGTGCCAGCAGTTACTCCGGGACGTCTTATTCACCCCTCCACTTT

clone_size: -
d_call: TRBD1
v_call: TRBV25-1
j_call: TRBJ2-6
cdr3_aa: CASSASGQGAPGANVLTF
cdr3_nt: TGTGCCAGCAGTGCTTCGGGACAGGGGGCGCCTGGGGCCAACGTCCTGACTTTC

clone_size: -
d_call: -
v_call: TRBV7-2
j_call: TRBJ1-1
cdr3_aa: CASSFFRMNTEAFF
cdr3_nt: TGTGCCAGCAGCTTCTTTCGGATGAACACTGAAGCTTTCTTT

clone_size: few
d_call: TRBD1
v_call: TRBV19
j_call: TRBJ2-7
cdr3_aa: CASSIRDRDYEQYF
cdr3_nt: TGTGCCAGTAGTATCCGGGACAGGGACTACGAGCAGTACTTC

clone_size: -
d_call: -
v_call: TRBV12-3/TRBV12-4
j_call: TRBJ2-7
cdr3_aa: CASSSHYEQYF
cdr3_nt: TGTGCCAGCAGCTCCCACTACGAGCAGTACTTC

clone_size: few
d_call: TRBD1
v_call: TRBV12-3/TRBV12-4
j_call: TRBJ1-1
cdr3_aa: CASRTTGAQNTEAFF
cdr3_nt: TGTGCCAGCAGGACGACAGGGGCCCAGAACACTGAAGCTTTCTTT

clone_size: few
d_call: -
v_call: TRBV27
j_call: TRBJ1-2
cdr3_aa: CASSPSTDRVSYGYTF
cdr3_nt: TGTGCCAGCAGTCCCTCAACCGATAGAGTAAGCTATGGCTACACCTTC

clone_size: -
d_call: TRBD2
v_call: TRBV2
j_call: TRBJ2-5
cdr3_aa: CASSEIAGGGKTQYF
cdr3_nt: TGTGCCAGCAGTGAAATAGCGGGGGGAGGAAAGACCCAGTACTTC

clone_size: -
d_call: -
v_call: TRBV18
j_call: TRBJ1-1
cdr3_aa: CASSPPISRTEAFF
cdr3_nt: TGTGCCAGCTCACCACCGATTTCCCGGACTGAAGCTTTCTTT

clone_size: few
d_call: -
v_call: TRBV20-1
j_call: TRBJ2-7
cdr3_aa: CSARDTGSSYEQYF
cdr3_nt: TGCAGTGCTAGAGATACTGGCAGCTCCTACGAGCAGTACTTC

clone_size: medium-sized
d_call: TRBD2
v_call: TRBV7-6
j_call: TRBJ2-3
cdr3_aa: CASSWFGTSGGRTDTQYF
cdr3_nt: TGTGCCAGCAGCTGGTTTGGGACTAGCGGGGGCAGGACAGATACGCAGTATTTT

clone_size: -
d_call: TRBD1
v_call: TRBV28
j_call: TRBJ2-4
cdr3_aa: CASRAPGQVQNIQYF
cdr3_nt: TGTGCCAGCAGGGCGCCGGGACAGGTACAAAACATTCAGTACTTC

clone_size: -
d_call: TRBD1
v_call: TRBV28
j_call: TRBJ2-7
cdr3_aa: CASSIRDRDSYEQYF
cdr3_nt: TGTGCCAGCAGCATTCGGGACAGGGATTCGTACGAGCAGTACTTC

clone_size: few
d_call: -
v_call: TRBV7-3
j_call: TRBJ1-1
cdr3_aa: CASSPGTSYTEAFF
cdr3_nt: TGTGCCAGCAGCCCGGGGACGAGCTACACTGAAGCTTTCTTT

clone_size: -
d_call: -
v_call: TRBV7-9
j_call: TRBJ2-1
cdr3_aa: CASSLGRTYNEQFF
cdr3_nt: TGTGCCAGCAGCTTAGGTAGGACTTACAATGAGCAGTTCTTC

clone_size: -
d_call: -
v_call: TRBV20-1
j_call: TRBJ2-1
cdr3_aa: CSARASGPSSNEQFF
cdr3_nt: TGCAGTGCTAGGGCCTCTGGCCCTTCGTCCAATGAGCAGTTCTTC

clone_size: -
d_call: -
v_call: TRBV12-3/TRBV12-4
j_call: TRBJ1-1
cdr3_aa: CASRPGPLNTEAFF
cdr3_nt: TGTGCCAGCAGACCGGGACCCCTGAACACTGAAGCTTTCTTT

clone_size: -
d_call: -
v_call: TRBV27
j_call: TRBJ1-2
cdr3_aa: CASSLGAIYGYTF
cdr3_nt: TGTGCCAGCAGTCTAGGAGCGATCTATGGCTACACCTTC

clone_size: -
d_call: -
v_call: TRBV6-1
j_call: TRBJ1-4
cdr3_aa: CASRTTGATNEKLFF
cdr3_nt: TGTGCCAGCAGGACCACAGGAGCAACTAATGAAAAACTGTTTTTT

clone_size: few
d_call: TRBD1
v_call: TRBV7-3
j_call: TRBJ2-5
cdr3_aa: CASSLMGTVETQYF
cdr3_nt: TGTGCCAGCAGCTTAATGGGGACAGTAGAGACCCAGTACTTC

clone_size: -
d_call: TRBD2
v_call: TRBV7-9
j_call: TRBJ2-3
cdr3_aa: CASSSRAASGGAGGDTQYF
cdr3_nt: TGTGCCAGCAGCTCAAGAGCGGCTAGCGGGGGGGCCGGTGGAGATACGCAGTATTTT

clone_size: -
d_call: TRBD1
v_call: TRBV7-3
j_call: TRBJ2-2
cdr3_aa: CASSLQGAGTRELFF
cdr3_nt: TGTGCCAGCAGCTTACAGGGGGCGGGCACCAGGGAGCTGTTTTTT

clone_size: few
d_call: -
v_call: TRBV6-5
j_call: TRBJ2-3
cdr3_aa: CASSYRQGGGGQYF
cdr3_nt: TGTGCCAGCAGTTACAGACAGGGAGGAGGGGGGCAGTATTTT

clone_size: few
d_call: -
v_call: TRBV7-3
j_call: TRBJ1-6
cdr3_aa: CASSPSVNSPLHF
cdr3_nt: TGTGCCAGCAGCCCTTCAGTTAATTCACCCCTCCACTTT

clone_size: few
d_call: -
v_call: TRBV6-1
j_call: TRBJ2-4
cdr3_aa: CASSEAARGAIQYF
cdr3_nt: TGTGCCAGCAGTGAAGCGGCCAGGGGAGCCATTCAGTACTTC

clone_size: few
d_call: -
v_call: TRBV28
j_call: TRBJ1-2
cdr3_aa: CASSGDNYGYTF
cdr3_nt: TGTGCCAGCAGTGGCGATAACTATGGCTACACCTTC

clone_size: once
d_call: TRBD2
v_call: TRBV18
j_call: TRBJ2-3
cdr3_aa: CASSPNLREATDTQYF
cdr3_nt: TGTGCCAGCTCACCAAATCTGCGGGAGGCGACAGATACGCAGTATTTT

clone_size: -
d_call: -
v_call: TRBV3-1
j_call: TRBJ1-1
cdr3_aa: CASSLTDRLNTEAFF
cdr3_nt: TGTGCCAGCAGTCTCACAGACCGATTGAACACTGAAGCTTTCTTT

clone_size: -
d_call: -
v_call: TRBV10-3
j_call: TRBJ1-1
cdr3_aa: CAISGPMNPEAFF
cdr3_nt: TGTGCCATCAGTGGTCCTATGAATCCTGAAGCTTTCTTT

clone_size: -
d_call: TRBD2
v_call: TRBV4-1
j_call: TRBJ2-1
cdr3_aa: CASSLGLAGNNEQFF
cdr3_nt: TGCGCCAGCAGCCTGGGACTAGCGGGGAACAATGAGCAGTTCTTC

clone_size: -
d_call: TRBD1
v_call: TRBV12-3/TRBV12-4
j_call: TRBJ2-2
cdr3_aa: CASSLGQADTGELFF
cdr3_nt: TGTGCCAGCAGTCTGGGACAGGCGGACACCGGGGAGCTGTTTTTT

clone_size: few
d_call: -
v_call: TRBV24-1
j_call: TRBJ2-5
cdr3_aa: CATSDNRAVETQYF
cdr3_nt: TGTGCCACCAGTGATAACAGGGCCGTCGAGACCCAGTACTTC

clone_size: -
d_call: TRBD2
v_call: TRBV4-1
j_call: TRBJ2-7
cdr3_aa: CASSQGAATSGSEYEQYF
cdr3_nt: TGCGCCAGCAGCCAAGGGGCGGCGACTAGCGGGAGTGAGTACGAGCAGTACTTC

clone_size: -
d_call: -
v_call: TRBV7-3
j_call: TRBJ1-1
cdr3_aa: CASSISVNTEAFF
cdr3_nt: TGTGCCAGCAGCATTAGTGTGAACACTGAAGCTTTCTTT

clone_size: few
d_call: -
v_call: TRBV7-2
j_call: TRBJ2-5
cdr3_aa: CASSDLGRTQYF
cdr3_nt: TGTGCCAGCAGCGACCTGGGGAGGACCCAGTACTTC

clone_size: few
d_call: -
v_call: TRBV7-9
j_call: TRBJ2-5
cdr3_aa: CASTLLGTQYF
cdr3_nt: TGTGCCAGCACCCTGCTTGGGACCCAGTACTTC

clone_size: few
d_call: -
v_call: TRBV7-9
j_call: TRBJ2-5
cdr3_aa: CASSLNGQGGQETQYF
cdr3_nt: TGTGCCAGCAGCTTAAATGGCCAGGGAGGACAAGAGACCCAGTACTTC

clone_size: few
d_call: -
v_call: TRBV20-1
j_call: TRBJ1-1
cdr3_aa: CSASVGGAYTEAFF
cdr3_nt: TGCAGTGCCAGTGTCGGGGGCGCGTACACTGAAGCTTTCTTT

clone_size: few
d_call: -
v_call: TRBV2
j_call: TRBJ1-3
cdr3_aa: CASRNGGSGGNTIYF
cdr3_nt: TGTGCCAGCAGGAATGGGGGGTCGGGTGGAAACACCATATATTTT

clone_size: -
d_call: TRBD1
v_call: TRBV2
j_call: TRBJ2-2
cdr3_aa: CASRRDRGTGELFF
cdr3_nt: TGTGCCAGCAGACGGGACAGGGGGACCGGGGAGCTGTTTTTT